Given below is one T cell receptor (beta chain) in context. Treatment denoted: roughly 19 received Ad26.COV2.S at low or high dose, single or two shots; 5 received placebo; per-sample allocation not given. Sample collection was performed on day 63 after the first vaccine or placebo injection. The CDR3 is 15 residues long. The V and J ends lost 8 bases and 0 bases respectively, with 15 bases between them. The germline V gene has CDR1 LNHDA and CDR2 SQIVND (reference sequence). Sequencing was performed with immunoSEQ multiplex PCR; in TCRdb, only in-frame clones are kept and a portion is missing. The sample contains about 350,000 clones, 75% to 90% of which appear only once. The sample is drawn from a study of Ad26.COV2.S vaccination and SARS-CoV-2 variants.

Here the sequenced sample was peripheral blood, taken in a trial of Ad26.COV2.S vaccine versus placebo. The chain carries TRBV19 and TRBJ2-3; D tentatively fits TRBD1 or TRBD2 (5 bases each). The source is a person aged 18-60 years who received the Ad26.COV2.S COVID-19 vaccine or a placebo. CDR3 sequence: CASGTDTTSTDTQYF. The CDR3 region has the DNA TGTGCCAGTGGGACGGATACAACTAGCACAGATACGCAGTATTTT.